This T cell receptor (beta chain) is from a study of spatial heterogeneity in lung cancer. Study overall: Median follow-up for sequenced PBMC samples was around two years after resection, when such samples existed. Within raw reads, each unique TCR and UMI combination appeared on average more than ten times.

The CDR3 extends over 13 amino acids. From germline, CDR1 is SQVTM and CDR2 ANQGSEA. V was cut by 1 base and J by 7 bases, with 11 bases left in between. Time point defined: blood at routine non-recurrence follow-up after resection. The study sequenced unsorted whole RNA from tumor, nontumor lung or frozen PBMC. TCRdb itself ran the 5' RACE reads through MiXCR, one entry per CDR3 protein. The data contain more than 40,000 distinct CDR3 sequences, 20% to 25% of them seen just once; the ten biggest clones take up more than 7%. The sample consisted of PBMCs, taken at follow-up. The chain carries TRBV29-1 and TRBJ2-1; D might be TRBD2 (5 bases). The sequence came from a female donor with early-stage non-small cell lung cancer. The CDR3 reads CSVEVGLTNEQFF. DNA for the CDR3: TGCAGCGTTGAAGTCGGACTCACGAATGAGCAGTTCTTC.